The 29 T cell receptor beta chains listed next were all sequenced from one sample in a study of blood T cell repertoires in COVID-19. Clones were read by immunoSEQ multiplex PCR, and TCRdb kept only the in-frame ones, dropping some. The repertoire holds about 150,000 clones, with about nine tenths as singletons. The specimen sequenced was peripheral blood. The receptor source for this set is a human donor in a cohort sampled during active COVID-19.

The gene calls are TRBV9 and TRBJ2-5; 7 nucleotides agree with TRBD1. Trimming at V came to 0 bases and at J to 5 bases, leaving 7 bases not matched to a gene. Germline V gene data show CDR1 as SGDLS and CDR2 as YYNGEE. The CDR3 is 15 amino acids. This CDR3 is CASSVAPDRQETQYF. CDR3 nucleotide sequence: TGTGCCAGCAGCGTAGCTCCGGACAGGCAGGAGACCCAGTACTTC.

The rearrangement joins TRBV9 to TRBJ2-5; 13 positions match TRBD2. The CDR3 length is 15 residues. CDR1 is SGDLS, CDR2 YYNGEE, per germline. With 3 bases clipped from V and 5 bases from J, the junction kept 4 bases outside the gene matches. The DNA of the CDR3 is TGTGCCAGCAGCGCAACTAGCGGGGGGGTGGAGACCCAGTACTTC. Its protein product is CASSATSGGVETQYF.

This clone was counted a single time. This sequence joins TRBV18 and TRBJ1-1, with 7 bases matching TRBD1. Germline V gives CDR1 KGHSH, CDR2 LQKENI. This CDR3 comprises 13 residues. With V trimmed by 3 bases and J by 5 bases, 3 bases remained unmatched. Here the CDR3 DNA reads TGTGCCAGCTCACCTGCAGGGGGAACTGAAGCTTTCTTT. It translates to CASSPAGGTEAFF.

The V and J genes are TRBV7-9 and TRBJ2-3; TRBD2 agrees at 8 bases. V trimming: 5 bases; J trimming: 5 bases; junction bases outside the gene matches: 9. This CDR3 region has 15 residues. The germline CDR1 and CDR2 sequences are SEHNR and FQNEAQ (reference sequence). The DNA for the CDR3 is TGTGCCAGCAGCGTCCCGGGACTAGGTAGAGATACGCAGTATTTT. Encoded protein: CASSVPGLGRDTQYF.

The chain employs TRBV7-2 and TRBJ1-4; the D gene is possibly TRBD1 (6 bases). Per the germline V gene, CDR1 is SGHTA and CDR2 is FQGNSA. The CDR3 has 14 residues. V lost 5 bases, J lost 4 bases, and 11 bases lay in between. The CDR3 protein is CASSRTVSNEKLFF. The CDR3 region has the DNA TGTGCCAGCAGCCGGACAGTTAGTAATGAAAAACTGTTTTTT.

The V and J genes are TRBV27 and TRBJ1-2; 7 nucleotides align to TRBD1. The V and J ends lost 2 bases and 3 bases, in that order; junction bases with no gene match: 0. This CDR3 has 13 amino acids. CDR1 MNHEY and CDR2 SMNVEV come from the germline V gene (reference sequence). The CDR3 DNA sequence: TGTGCCAGCAGTTTAGACAGGGACTATGGCTACACCTTC. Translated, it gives CASSLDRDYGYTF.

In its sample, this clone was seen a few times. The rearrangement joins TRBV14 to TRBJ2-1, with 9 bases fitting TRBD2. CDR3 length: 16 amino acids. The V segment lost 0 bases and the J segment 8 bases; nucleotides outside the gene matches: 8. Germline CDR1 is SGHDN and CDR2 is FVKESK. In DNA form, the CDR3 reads TGTGCCAGCAGCCAAGAGAGAAGCGGGAGGATGGATGAGCAGTTCTTC. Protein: CASSQERSGRMDEQFF.

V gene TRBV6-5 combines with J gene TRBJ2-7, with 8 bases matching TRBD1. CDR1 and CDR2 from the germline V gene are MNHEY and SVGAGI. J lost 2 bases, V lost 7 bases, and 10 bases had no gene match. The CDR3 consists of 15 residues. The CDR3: CASMKNRDRTYEQYF. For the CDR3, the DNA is TGTGCCAGCATGAAAAACCGGGACAGGACCTACGAGCAGTACTTC.

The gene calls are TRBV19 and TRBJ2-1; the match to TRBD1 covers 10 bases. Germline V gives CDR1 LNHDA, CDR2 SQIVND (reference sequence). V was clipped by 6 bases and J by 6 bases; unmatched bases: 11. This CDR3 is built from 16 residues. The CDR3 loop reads CASSSRDRGEFNEQFF. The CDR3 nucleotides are TGTGCCAGTAGCTCTCGGGACAGGGGTGAATTCAATGAGCAGTTCTTC.

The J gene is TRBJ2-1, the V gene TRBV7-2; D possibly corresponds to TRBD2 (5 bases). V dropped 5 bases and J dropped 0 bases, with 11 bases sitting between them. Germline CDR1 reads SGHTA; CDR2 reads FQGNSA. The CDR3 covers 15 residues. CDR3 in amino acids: CASSRDYFSYNEQFF. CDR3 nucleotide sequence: TGTGCCAGCAGCCGTGACTATTTCTCCTACAATGAGCAGTTCTTC.

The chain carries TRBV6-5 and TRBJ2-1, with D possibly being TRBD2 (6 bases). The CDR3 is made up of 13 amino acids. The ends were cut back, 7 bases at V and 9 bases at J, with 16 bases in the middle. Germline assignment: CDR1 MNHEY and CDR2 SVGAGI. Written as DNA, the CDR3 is TGTGCCAGCAAGGTCACGGGGGTTGTTGAGCAGTTCTTC. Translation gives CASKVTGVVEQFF.

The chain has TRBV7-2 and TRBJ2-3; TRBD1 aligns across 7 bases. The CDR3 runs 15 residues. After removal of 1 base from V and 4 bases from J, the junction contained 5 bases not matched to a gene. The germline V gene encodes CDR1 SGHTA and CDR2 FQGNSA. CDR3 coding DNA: TGTGCCAGCAGCTTAGTCTACAGGGGCTCAGATACGCAGTATTTT. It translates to CASSLVYRGSDTQYF.

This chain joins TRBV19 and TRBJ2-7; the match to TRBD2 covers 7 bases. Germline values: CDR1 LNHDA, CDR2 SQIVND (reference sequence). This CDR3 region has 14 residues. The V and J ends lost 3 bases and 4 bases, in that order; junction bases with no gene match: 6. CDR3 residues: CASSIGGRLYEQYF. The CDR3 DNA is TGTGCCAGTAGTATCGGGGGGAGGCTGTACGAGCAGTACTTC.

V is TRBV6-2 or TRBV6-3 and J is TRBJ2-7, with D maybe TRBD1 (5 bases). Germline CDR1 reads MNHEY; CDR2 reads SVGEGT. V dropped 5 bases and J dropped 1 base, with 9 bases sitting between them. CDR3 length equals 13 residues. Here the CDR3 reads CASSTTASYEQYF. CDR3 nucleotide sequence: TGTGCCAGCAGTACGACAGCGTCCTACGAGCAGTACTTC.

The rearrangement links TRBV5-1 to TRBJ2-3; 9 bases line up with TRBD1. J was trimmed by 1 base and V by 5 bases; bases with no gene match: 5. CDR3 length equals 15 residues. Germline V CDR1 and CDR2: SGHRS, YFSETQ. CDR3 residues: CASRIQGAGTDTQYF. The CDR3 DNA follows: TGCGCCAGCAGGATACAGGGGGCTGGCACAGATACGCAGTATTTT.

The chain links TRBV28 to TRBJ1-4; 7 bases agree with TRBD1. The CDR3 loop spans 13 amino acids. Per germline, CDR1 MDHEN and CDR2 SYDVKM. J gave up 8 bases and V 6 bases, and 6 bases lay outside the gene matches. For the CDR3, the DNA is TGTGCCAGCAGAGAACAGGGGATCGAAAAACTGTTTTTT. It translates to CASREQGIEKLFF.

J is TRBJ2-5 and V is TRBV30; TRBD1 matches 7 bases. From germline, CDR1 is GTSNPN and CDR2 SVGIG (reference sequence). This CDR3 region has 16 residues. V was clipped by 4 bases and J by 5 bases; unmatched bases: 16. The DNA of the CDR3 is TGTGCCTGGAATCAGGGGGTTAAGGGGCGTGGGGAGACCCAGTACTTC. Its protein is CAWNQGVKGRGETQYF. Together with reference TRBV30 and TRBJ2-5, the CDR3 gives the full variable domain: SQTIHQWPATLVQPVGSPLSLECTVEGTSNPNLYWYRQAAGRGLQLLFYSVGIGQISSEVPQNLSASRPQDRQFILSSKKLLLSDSGFYLCAWNQGVKGRGETQYFGPGTRLLVL.

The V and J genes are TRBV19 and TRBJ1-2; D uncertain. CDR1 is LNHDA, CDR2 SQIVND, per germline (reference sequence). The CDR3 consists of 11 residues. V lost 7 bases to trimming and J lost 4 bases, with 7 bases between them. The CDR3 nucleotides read TGTGCCAGTAACGGTGTCTATGGCTACACCTTC. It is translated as CASNGVYGYTF.

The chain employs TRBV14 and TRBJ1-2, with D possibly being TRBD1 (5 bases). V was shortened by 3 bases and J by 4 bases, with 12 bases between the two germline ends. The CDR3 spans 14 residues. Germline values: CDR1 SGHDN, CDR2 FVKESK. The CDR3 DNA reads TGTGCCAGCAGCCAGGGGGGACCGGGCTATGGCTACACCTTC. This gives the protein CASSQGGPGYGYTF.

CDR3: CASSSLAGGPLEQYF. The CDR3 DNA follows: TGTGCCAGCAGCTCACTAGCGGGGGGGCCTCTCGAGCAGTACTTC. The chain recombines TRBV3-1 (or the pseudogene TRBV3-2) with TRBJ2-7; 13 bases are shared with TRBD2. Germline-derived CDR1 and CDR2 are LGHDT and YNNKEL (reference sequence). This CDR3 spans 15 amino acids. The V segment lost 5 bases and the J segment 6 bases; nucleotides outside the gene matches: 7.

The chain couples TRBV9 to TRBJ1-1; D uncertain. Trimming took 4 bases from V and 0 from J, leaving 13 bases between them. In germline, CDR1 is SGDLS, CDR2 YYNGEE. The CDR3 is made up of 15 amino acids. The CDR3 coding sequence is TGTGCCAGCAGCTCGGGGTTGGGAGTGAACACTGAAGCTTTCTTT. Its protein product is CASSSGLGVNTEAFF.

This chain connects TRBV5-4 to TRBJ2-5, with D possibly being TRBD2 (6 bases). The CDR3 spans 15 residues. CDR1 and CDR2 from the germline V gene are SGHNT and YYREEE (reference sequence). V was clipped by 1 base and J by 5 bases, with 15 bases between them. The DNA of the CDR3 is TGTGCCAGCAGCTTGAAACAGCCCCTAGCGGAGACCCAGTACTTC. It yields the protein CASSLKQPLAETQYF. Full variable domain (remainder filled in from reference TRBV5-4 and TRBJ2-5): ETGVTQSPTHLIKTRGQQVTLRCSSQSGHNTVSWYQQALGQGPQFIFQYYREEENGRGNFPPRFSGLQFPNYSSELNVNALELDDSALYLCASSLKQPLAETQYFGPGTRLLVL.

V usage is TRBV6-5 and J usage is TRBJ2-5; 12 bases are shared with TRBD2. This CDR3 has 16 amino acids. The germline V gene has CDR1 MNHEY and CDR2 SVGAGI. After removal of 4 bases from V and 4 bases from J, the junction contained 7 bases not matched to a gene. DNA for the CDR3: TGTGCCAGCAGTTCCCCTAGCGGGGGGGCTGGAGAGACCCAGTACTTC. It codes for CASSSPSGGAGETQYF.

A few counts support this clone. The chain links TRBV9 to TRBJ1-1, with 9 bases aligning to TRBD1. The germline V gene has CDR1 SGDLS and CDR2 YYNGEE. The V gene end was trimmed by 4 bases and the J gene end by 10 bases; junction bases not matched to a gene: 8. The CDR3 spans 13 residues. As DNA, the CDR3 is TGTGCCAGCAGCCCTAGGGACAGGGTCGGAGCTTTCTTT. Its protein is CASSPRDRVGAFF.

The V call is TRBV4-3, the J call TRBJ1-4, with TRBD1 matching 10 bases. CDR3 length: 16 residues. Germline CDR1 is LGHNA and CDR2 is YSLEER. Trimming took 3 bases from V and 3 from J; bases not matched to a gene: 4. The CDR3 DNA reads TGCGCCAGCAGCCATGACAGGGGGCCGGCTAATGAAAAACTGTTTTTT. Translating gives CASSHDRGPANEKLFF.

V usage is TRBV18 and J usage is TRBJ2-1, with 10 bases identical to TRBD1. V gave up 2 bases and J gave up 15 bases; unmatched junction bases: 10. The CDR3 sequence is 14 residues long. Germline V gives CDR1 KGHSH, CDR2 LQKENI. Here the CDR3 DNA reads TGTGCCAGCTCACCAAGCAGACAGGGGGCGCTGGGGTTCTTC. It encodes CASSPSRQGALGFF.

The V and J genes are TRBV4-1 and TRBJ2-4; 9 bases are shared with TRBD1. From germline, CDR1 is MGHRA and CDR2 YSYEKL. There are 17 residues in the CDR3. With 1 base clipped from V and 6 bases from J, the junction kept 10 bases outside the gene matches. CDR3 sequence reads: CASSQVRGGGQGNIQYF. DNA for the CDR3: TGCGCCAGCAGCCAAGTGAGGGGTGGGGGACAGGGAAACATTCAGTACTTC.

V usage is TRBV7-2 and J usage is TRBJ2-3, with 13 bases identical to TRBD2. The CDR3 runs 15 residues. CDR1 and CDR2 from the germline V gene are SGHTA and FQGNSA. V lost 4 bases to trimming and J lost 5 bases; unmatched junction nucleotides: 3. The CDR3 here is CASSSRTSGRDTQYF. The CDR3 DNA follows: TGTGCCAGCAGCTCCCGGACTAGCGGGAGAGATACGCAGTATTTT.

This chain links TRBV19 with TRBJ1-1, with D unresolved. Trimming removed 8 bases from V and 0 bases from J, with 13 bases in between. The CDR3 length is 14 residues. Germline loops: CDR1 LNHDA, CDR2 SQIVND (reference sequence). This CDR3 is CASAQERMNTEAFF. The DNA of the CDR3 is TGTGCCAGTGCTCAGGAAAGAATGAACACTGAAGCTTTCTTT. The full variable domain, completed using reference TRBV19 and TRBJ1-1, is DGGITQSPKYLFRKEGQNVTLSCEQNLNHDAMYWYRQDPGQGLRLIYYSQIVNDFQKGDIAEGYSVSREKKESFPLTVTSAQKNPTAFYLCASAQERMNTEAFFGQGTRLTVV.